Reported below is one TCR beta chain. Its antigen is not known. This entry belongs to a study of cytomegalovirus exposure and HLA in healthy donors. General study points: TCR beta V- and J-gene trimming was later associated with a missense DCLRE1C variant. Researchers reportedly found TCR beta sequences accurately predicted most subjects' HLA-A and HLA-B alleles. In vitro, three CMV-associated chains proved specific for CMV antigens.

In germline, CDR1 is MNHEY, CDR2 SMNVEV (reference sequence). Trimming stripped 5 bases from V and 0 bases from J, with 13 bases between. This CDR3 is 15 amino acids long. There were likely unrecorded immune exposures, though donors were nominally healthy when sampled. Use of 60 Vbeta and 13 Jbeta primers characterized the PCR. The table came from immunoSEQ multiplex PCR; TCRdb's copy has only in-frame clones and leaves some out. The data show some 150,000 clones, approximately 78% seen once. The V and J genes are TRBV27 and TRBJ1-2; D call uncertain. Material for sequencing was PBMCs. This TCR was recovered from a male donor in good health and CMV-seronegative. The CDR3 loop reads CASSPYEGSNYGYTF. The CDR3 region has the DNA TGTGCCAGCAGTCCCTACGAGGGATCTAACTATGGCTACACCTTC.